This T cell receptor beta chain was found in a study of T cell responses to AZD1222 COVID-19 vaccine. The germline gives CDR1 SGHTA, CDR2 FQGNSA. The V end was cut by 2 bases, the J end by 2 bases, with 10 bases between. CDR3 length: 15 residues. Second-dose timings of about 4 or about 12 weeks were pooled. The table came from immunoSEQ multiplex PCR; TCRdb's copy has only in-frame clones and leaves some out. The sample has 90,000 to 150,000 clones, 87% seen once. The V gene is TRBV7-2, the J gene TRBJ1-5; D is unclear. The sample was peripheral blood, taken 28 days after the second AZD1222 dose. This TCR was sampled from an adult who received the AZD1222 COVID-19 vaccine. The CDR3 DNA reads TGTGCCAGCAGCTTAAAGGGCGAGGGCAATCAGCCCCAGCATTTT. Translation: CASSLKGEGNQPQHF.